Listed below are T cell receptor beta chains from one sample, sequenced in a study of shared clonotypes between healthy human individuals. TCRdb's table, derived via immunoSEQ multiplex PCR, lists solely in-frame clones and lacks some. Among about 2 million clones listed, roughly 94% were seen once. The sequenced material came from naive CD8+ T cells sorted from blood. These TCRs come from a man aged 18 to 30 in good health. CDR3s include the opening cysteine and the closing phenylalanine or tryptophan. The D gene is left open where the match is weak. Some rows mark clone size as missing; the rest say once, few, many or name a class of expanded clone.

clone_size,j_call,v_call,d_call,cdr3_nt,cdr3_aa
.,TRBJ2-5,TRBV11-2,.,TGTGCCAGCAGCTCATCTGCCGTCGACCAAGAGACCCAGTACTTC,CASSSSAVDQETQYF
.,TRBJ1-2,TRBV6-5,TRBD1,TGTGCCAGCAGCCCCCTCGACAGGGCCAACTATGGCTACACCTTC,CASSPLDRANYGYTF
.,TRBJ1-1,TRBV27,.,TGTGCCAGCAGCCCGGGCTCAAACTGGGCTGAAGCTTTCTTT,CASSPGSNWAEAFF
.,TRBJ2-7,TRBV10-3,.,TGTGCCATTAAAAGTGGGACCCAGGTCCCCTACGAGCAGTACTTC,CAIKSGTQVPYEQYF
once,TRBJ2-3,TRBV28,.,TGTGCCAGCAGGTGGACAGTCCGGGACTCTGCAGATACGCAGTATTTT,CASRWTVRDSADTQYF
.,TRBJ2-7,TRBV7-2,.,TGTGCCAGCAGCTCCCTCGGGTACGAGCAGTACTTC,CASSSLGYEQYF
.,TRBJ2-1,TRBV6-5,.,TGTGCCAGCAGTTTTCTAGGAGCCTACAATGAGCAGTTCTTC,CASSFLGAYNEQFF
.,TRBJ2-1,TRBV6-6,TRBD2,TGTGCCAGCAGTTTCTGGGGTAGCGGGAGTGGTGAGCAGTTCTTC,CASSFWGSGSGEQFF
.,TRBJ2-5,TRBV6-6,.,TGTGCCAGCAGTTACTCGGCAGGAGTGCCCCCCGAGACCCAGTACTTC,CASSYSAGVPPETQYF
once,TRBJ2-7,TRBV5-6,.,TGTGCCAGCAGCGGGGGGACCCTTTATGGCGAGCAGTACTTC,CASSGGTLYGEQYF
.,TRBJ1-4,TRBV9,TRBD1,TGTGCCAGCAGCGGACGGGACAGTAATGAAAAACTGTTTTTT,CASSGRDSNEKLFF
.,TRBJ2-1,TRBV7-3,TRBD2,TGTGCCAGCAGCTCAGATGGGCTAGCGGGAAATGAGCAGTTCTTC,CASSSDGLAGNEQFF
.,TRBJ2-5,TRBV6-1,.,TGTGCCAGCAGTAGCTCGGGACTCTTCTCAGAGACCCAGTACTTC,CASSSSGLFSETQYF
.,TRBJ1-1,TRBV27,.,TGTGCCAGCAGTTTTGTGGGGGAGCCGGGCACTGAAGCTTTCTTT,CASSFVGEPGTEAFF
.,TRBJ2-7,TRBV10-2,.,TGCGCCAGCAGTAAGGGTCTCGAGCAGTACTTC,CASSKGLEQYF
few,TRBJ1-6,TRBV6-1,.,TGTGCCAGCAGTGGGGCCCTTTCAAAAACCTATTCACCCCTCCACTTT,CASSGALSKTYSPLHF
.,TRBJ1-1,TRBV4-1,.,TGCGCCAGCAGCCAAGGGCAGGGTCTCGGCACTGAAGCTTTCTTT,CASSQGQGLGTEAFF
once,TRBJ2-7,TRBV7-9,.,TGTGCCAGCAGCTCCTCATCATACGAGCAGTACTTC,CASSSSSYEQYF
.,TRBJ1-2,TRBV14,.,TGTGCCAGCAGCCAAGTGGGGACCCAAATCCGCGCTGGCTACACCTTC,CASSQVGTQIRAGYTF
.,TRBJ1-1,TRBV6-5,.,TGTGCCAGCAGTTACGGGCCCCTGGGAACTGAAGCTTTCTTT,CASSYGPLGTEAFF
.,TRBJ2-7,TRBV7-8,TRBD1,TGTGCCAGCAGCTTAGAGTTTTGGACAGGGGGGACCTACGAGCAGTACTTC,CASSLEFWTGGTYEQYF
.,TRBJ2-7,TRBV4-1,.,TGCGCCAGCAGCCCGGGACAAAGCTCCTACGAGCAGTACTTC,CASSPGQSSYEQYF
.,TRBJ2-3,TRBV7-9,.,TGTGCCAGCAGCAAATTAGATACGCAGTATTTT,CASSKLDTQYF
.,TRBJ2-3,TRBV6-1,.,TGTGCCAGCAGTCAAGGACAGTATGCCGGCCCAGATACGCAGTATTTT,CASSQGQYAGPDTQYF
.,TRBJ1-3,TRBV15,.,TGTGCCACCAGCCCCAATGGGGCGGACTCTGGAAACACCATATATTTT,CATSPNGADSGNTIYF
.,TRBJ2-1,TRBV6-5,TRBD1,TGTGCCAGCAGTGACAGGGATACCTACAATGAGCAGTTCTTC,CASSDRDTYNEQFF
.,TRBJ2-5,TRBV11-2,.,TGTGCCAGCAGCTTAGGGATTTCGGGCCAGGAGACCCAGTACTTC,CASSLGISGQETQYF
.,TRBJ2-2,TRBV6-5,.,TGTGCCAGCAGTTACCGGTTCGGGGAGCTGTTTTTT,CASSYRFGELFF
.,TRBJ1-1,TRBV6-1,.,TGTGCCAGCAGTGAAGCGTTGGCGAACACTGAAGCTTTCTTT,CASSEALANTEAFF
.,TRBJ2-3,TRBV5-6,TRBD2,TGTGCCAGCAGCTTAGCGGGGTCTAGCACAGATACGCAGTATTTT,CASSLAGSSTDTQYF
.,TRBJ1-1,TRBV4-1,.,TGCGCCAGCAGCCAAGCTGGGACTTCAATGAACACTGAAGCTTTCTTT,CASSQAGTSMNTEAFF
.,TRBJ1-1,TRBV27,TRBD1,TGTGCCAGCAGTTCCCAAGTCGGGACAGTGAACACTGAAGCTTTCTTT,CASSSQVGTVNTEAFF
.,TRBJ2-1,TRBV11-3,.,TGTGCCAGCAGCTTAGATGGAACCAGCAATGAGCAGTTCTTC,CASSLDGTSNEQFF
.,TRBJ1-1,TRBV28,TRBD1,TGTGCCAGCAGTCCCCGGACAGGGGTTGAAGCTTTCTTT,CASSPRTGVEAFF
.,TRBJ2-5,TRBV28,.,TGTGCCAGCAGTTTCTCTGCCCAAGAGACCCAGTACTTC,CASSFSAQETQYF
.,TRBJ2-5,TRBV28,.,TGTGCCAGCAGTCCGGGTGAAGGGAGAGGGGAGACCCAGTACTTC,CASSPGEGRGETQYF
.,TRBJ2-5,TRBV25-1,.,TGTGCCAGCGAGGGGCGGAGACAAGAGACCCAGTACTTC,CASEGRRQETQYF
.,TRBJ2-5,TRBV10-2,TRBD2,TGCGCCAGCAGTGATTTTAGCGGGGGGTTTCCCACAGAGACCCAGTACTTC,CASSDFSGGFPTETQYF
.,TRBJ2-1,TRBV13,TRBD2,TGTGCCAGCATTCTTCGGGGCGGGGGCTCCTACAATGAGCAGTTCTTC,CASILRGGGSYNEQFF
.,TRBJ1-1,TRBV10-3,.,TGTGCCATCAGGGAGGGCTCGGACACTGAAGCTTTCTTT,CAIREGSDTEAFF
.,TRBJ2-7,TRBV2,.,TGTGCCAGCAGTGACCTTGGCAGCGGGCCAGGAGTCTTC,CASSDLGSGPGVF
once,TRBJ2-5,TRBV5-1,TRBD2,TGCGCCAGCACCCTCGGTTGGGGGGGCCAAGAGACCCAGTACTTC,CASTLGWGGQETQYF
once,TRBJ2-7,TRBV5-5,.,TGTGCCAGCAGCTTGGAGGCCAGTTCCTACGAGCAGTACTTC,CASSLEASSYEQYF
.,TRBJ2-7,TRBV4-1,TRBD1,TGCGCCAGCAGCCAGGGACAGGGTAGGGAGCAGTACTTC,CASSQGQGREQYF
.,TRBJ2-5,TRBV7-3,.,TGTGCCAGCAGCTCCACAGGGTCTGGGGAGACCCAGTACTTC,CASSSTGSGETQYF
.,TRBJ1-2,TRBV27,.,TGTGCCAGCAGTTTGATAGGGGGTCGGGAGGGCTACACCTTC,CASSLIGGREGYTF